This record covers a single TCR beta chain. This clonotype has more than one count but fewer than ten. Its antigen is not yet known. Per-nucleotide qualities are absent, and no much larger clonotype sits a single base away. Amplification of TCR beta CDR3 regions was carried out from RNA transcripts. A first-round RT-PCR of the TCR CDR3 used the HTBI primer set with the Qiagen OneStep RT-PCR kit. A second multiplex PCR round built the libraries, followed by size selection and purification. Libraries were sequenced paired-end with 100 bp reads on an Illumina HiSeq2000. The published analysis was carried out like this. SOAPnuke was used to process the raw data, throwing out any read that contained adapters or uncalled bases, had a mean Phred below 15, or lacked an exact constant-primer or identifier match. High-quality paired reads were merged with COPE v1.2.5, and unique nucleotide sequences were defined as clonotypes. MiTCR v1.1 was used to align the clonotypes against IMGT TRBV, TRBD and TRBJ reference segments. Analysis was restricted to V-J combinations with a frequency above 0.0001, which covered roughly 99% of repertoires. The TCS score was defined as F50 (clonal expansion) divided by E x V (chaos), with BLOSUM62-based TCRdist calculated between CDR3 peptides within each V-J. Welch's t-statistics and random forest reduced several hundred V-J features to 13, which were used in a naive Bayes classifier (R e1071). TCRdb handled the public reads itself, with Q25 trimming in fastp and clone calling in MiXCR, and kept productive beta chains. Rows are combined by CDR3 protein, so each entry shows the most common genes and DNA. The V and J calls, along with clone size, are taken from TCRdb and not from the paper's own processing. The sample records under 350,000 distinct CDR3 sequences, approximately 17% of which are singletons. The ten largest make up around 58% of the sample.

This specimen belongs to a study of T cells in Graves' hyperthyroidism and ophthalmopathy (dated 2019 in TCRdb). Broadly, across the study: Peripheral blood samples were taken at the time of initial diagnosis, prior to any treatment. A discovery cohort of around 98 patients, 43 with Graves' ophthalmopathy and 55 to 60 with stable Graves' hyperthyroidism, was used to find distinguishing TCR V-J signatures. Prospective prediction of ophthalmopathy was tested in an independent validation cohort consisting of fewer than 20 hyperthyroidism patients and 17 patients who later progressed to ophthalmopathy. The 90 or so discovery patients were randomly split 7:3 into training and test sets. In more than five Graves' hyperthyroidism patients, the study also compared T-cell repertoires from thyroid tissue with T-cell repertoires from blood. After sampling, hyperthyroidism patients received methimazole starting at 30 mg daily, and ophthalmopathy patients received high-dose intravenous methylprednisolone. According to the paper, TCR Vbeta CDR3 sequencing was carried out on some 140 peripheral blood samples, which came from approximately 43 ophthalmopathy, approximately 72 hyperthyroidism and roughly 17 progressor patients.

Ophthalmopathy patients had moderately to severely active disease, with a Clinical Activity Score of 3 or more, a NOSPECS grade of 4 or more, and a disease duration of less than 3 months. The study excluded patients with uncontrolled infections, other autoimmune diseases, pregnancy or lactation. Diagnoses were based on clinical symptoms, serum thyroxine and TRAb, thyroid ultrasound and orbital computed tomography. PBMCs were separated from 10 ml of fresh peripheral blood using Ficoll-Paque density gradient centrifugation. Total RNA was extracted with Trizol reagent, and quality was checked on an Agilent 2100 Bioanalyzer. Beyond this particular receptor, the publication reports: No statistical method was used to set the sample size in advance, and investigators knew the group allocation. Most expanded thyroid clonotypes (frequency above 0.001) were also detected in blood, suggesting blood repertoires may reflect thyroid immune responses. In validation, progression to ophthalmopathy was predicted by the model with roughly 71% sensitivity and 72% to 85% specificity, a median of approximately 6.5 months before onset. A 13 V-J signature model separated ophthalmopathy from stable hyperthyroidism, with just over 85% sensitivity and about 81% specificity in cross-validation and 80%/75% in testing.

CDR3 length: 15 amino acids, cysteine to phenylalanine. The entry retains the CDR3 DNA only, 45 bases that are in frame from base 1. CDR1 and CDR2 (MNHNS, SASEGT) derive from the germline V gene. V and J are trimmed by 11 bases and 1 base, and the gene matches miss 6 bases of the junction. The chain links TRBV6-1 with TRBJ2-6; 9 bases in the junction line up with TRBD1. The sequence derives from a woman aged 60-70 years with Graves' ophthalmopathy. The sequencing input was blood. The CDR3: CAAQGTGSGANVLTF. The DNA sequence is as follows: TGTGCCGCCCAGGGGACAGGGTCTGGGGCCAACGTCCTGACTTTC.